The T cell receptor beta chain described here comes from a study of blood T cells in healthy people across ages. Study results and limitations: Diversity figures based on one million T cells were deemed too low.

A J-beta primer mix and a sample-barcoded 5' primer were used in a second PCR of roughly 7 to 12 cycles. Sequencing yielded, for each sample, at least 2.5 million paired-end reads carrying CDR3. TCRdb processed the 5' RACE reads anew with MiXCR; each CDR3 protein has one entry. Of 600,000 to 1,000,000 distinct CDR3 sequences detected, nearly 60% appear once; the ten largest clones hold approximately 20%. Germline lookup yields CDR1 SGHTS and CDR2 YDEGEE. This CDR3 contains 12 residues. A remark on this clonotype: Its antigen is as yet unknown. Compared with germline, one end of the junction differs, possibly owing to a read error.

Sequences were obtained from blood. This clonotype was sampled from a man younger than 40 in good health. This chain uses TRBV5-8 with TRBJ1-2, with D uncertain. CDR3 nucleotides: TGTGCCGGCAGCTCGCGTAACTATGGCTACACCTTC. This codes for CAGSSRNYGYTF.